What follows are 5 T cell receptor beta chains derived from one specimen sequenced in a study of OX40 agonist ivuxolimab in advanced cancers. Produced via immunoSEQ multiplex PCR; TCRdb's table is partial and in-frame only. The profile shows 67,000 or so clones, about 87% of them singletons. Material: CD4+ or CD8+ T cells sorted from blood, obtained in a trial of the OX40 agonist ivuxolimab. The origin of the receptors is an adult with an advanced solid tumor such as melanoma, head and neck, liver or kidney cancer.

This chain joins TRBV20-1 and TRBJ2-7; D might be TRBD1 or TRBD2, each matching 5 bases. This CDR3 spans 11 amino acids. The germline V gene encodes CDR1 DFQATT and CDR2 SNEGSKA (reference sequence). Trimming removed 4 bases at V and 11 bases at J, with 15 bases between. The CDR3 sequence is CSATVQGTEYF. CDR3 bases: TGCAGTGCTACAGTCCAAGGGACGGAGTACTTC.

The V and J genes are TRBV27 and TRBJ2-3, with no clear D. This CDR3 is 13 amino acids long. The germline gives CDR1 MNHEY, CDR2 SMNVEV (reference sequence). V was shortened by 0 bases and J by 2 bases, with 3 bases between the two germline ends. CDR3 region: CASSLSYTDTQYF. The CDR3, as DNA: TGTGCCAGCAGTTTATCTTACACAGATACGCAGTATTTT.

Comment on this clone: The junction differs from germline at one of its ends, possibly a read error. The rearrangement links TRBV27 to TRBJ1-2, with unresolved D. Germline CDR1 reads MNHEY; CDR2 reads SMNVEV (reference sequence). CDR3 length equals 9 residues. CDR3 loop: CATPRGACF. The CDR3 DNA follows: TGTGCCACCCCACGGGGAGCGTGCTTC.

The chain links TRBV18 to TRBJ2-1; 7 bases are a match to TRBD2. CDR1 and CDR2 from the germline V gene are KGHSH and LQKENI. V shed 3 bases, J shed 9 bases, and the junction held 14 bases outside the gene matches. The CDR3 has 16 residues. CDR3 nucleotide sequence: TGTGCCAGCTCACCCTACCGTGGCGGGAGAGTGAGTGAGCAGTTCTTC. Protein: CASSPYRGGRVSEQFF.

The CDR3 nucleotides read TGTGCCAGCAGTCCCTTGGACAGGGGGTACGGTGAGCAGTTCTTC. This gives the protein CASSPLDRGYGEQFF. The chain joins TRBV6-5 to TRBJ2-1; 10 nucleotides agree with TRBD1. This CDR3 contains 15 residues. Per the germline V gene, CDR1 is MNHEY and CDR2 is SVGAGI. With 5 bases clipped from V and 9 bases from J, the junction kept 10 bases outside the gene matches.